This T cell receptor (beta chain) was captured in a study of OX40 agonist ivuxolimab in advanced cancers. Turning to the study itself: Patients received ivuxolimab, an intravenous treatment, every 2 weeks at 0.01 to 10 mg/kg. Mean age about 60 years, range about 23 to 85; approximately 80% male. General observations from the study: At 0.1 to 3.0 mg/kg, CD4+ and CD8+ blood T cells expanded clonally by week 6.

CDR1 is SGHKS and CDR2 is YYEKEE in the germline V gene (reference sequence). V lost 4 bases and J lost 2, with 16 bases in between. The CDR3 runs to 15 residues. Sequencing was performed with immunoSEQ multiplex PCR; in TCRdb, only in-frame clones are kept and a portion is missing. This table has fewer than 95,000 clones, around 90% appearing once. Only a few counts were recorded for this clone. Its specificity is not known. The sequence was obtained from an adult with an advanced solid tumor such as melanoma, head and neck, liver or kidney cancer. The starting material was CD4+ or CD8+ T cells sorted from blood, obtained in a trial of the OX40 agonist ivuxolimab. The V call is TRBV5-5, the J call TRBJ2-7; the D gene is possibly TRBD1 (6 bases). The CDR3: CASSRMGAFAYEQYF. In nucleotides, the CDR3 is TGTGCCAGCAGCCGGATGGGGGCATTCGCCTACGAGCAGTACTTC.